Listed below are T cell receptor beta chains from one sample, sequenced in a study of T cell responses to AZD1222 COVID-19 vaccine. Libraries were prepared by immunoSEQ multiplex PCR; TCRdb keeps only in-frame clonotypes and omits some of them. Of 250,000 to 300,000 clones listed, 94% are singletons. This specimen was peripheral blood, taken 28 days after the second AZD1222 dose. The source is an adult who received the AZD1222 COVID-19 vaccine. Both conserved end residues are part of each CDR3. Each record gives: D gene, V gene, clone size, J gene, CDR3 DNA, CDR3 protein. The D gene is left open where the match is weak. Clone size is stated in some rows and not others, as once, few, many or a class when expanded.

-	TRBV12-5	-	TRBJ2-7	TGTGCTAGTGCACTACGGTTGGCGGGTACCTACGGGGAGCAGTACTTC	CASALRLAGTYGEQYF
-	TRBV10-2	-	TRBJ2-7	TGCGCCAGCAGAAGCGACAGTTACGAGCAGTACTTC	CASRSDSYEQYF
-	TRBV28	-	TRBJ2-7	TGTGCCAGCAGTTTTCCCACCTCGACAGGAGCCTACGAGCAGTACTTC	CASSFPTSTGAYEQYF
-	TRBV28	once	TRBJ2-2	TGTGCCAGCAGAAGGAACACCGGGGAGCTGTTTTTT	CASRRNTGELFF
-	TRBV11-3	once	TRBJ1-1	TGTGCCAGCAGCTTAGGGGGCGGCATGAACACTGAAGCTTTCTTT	CASSLGGGMNTEAFF
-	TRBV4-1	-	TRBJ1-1	TGCGCCAGCAGCCAAGTCAGGGCCTCTGACACTGAAGCTTTCTTT	CASSQVRASDTEAFF
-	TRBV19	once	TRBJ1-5	TGTGCCAGTAGTATAGAAACAACCAATCAGCCCCAGCATTTT	CASSIETTNQPQHF
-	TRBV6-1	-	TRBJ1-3	TGTGCCAGCAGCGAAGGGGGGGTAACTGGAAACACCATATATTTT	CASSEGGVTGNTIYF
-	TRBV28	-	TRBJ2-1	TGTGCCAGCAGTTTCGGTGGCGGGGGCCGCAATGAGCAGTTCTTC	CASSFGGGGRNEQFF
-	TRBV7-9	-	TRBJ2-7	TGTGCCAGCAGCTTAGCGGGGGAAGGGGGCGAGCAGTACTTC	CASSLAGEGGEQYF
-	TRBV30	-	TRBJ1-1	TGTGCCTGGAGAGGGGCCAGGACTGAAGCTTTCTTT	CAWRGARTEAFF
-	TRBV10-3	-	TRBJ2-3	TGTGCCATCAGTGAGTTGGGTAGCGGATCCACAGATACGCAGTATTTT	CAISELGSGSTDTQYF
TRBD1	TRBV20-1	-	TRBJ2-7	TGCAGTGCGAGTGCCGGGACAGGGTCCTACGAGCAGTACTTC	CSASAGTGSYEQYF
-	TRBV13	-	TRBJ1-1	TGTGCCAGCAGCCCGACAAGAGGAACTGAAGCTTTCTTT	CASSPTRGTEAFF
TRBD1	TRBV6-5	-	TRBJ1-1	TGTGCCAGCAGTACGGACAGGGGGAGGGCTTTCTTT	CASSTDRGRAFF
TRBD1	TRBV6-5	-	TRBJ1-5	TGTGCCAGCGGGTCGACAGGGGACAATCAGCCCCAGCATTTT	CASGSTGDNQPQHF
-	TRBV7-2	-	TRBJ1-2	TGTGCCAGCAGCCAGGACGGCTATGGCTACACCTTC	CASSQDGYGYTF
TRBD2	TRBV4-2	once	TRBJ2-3	TGTGCCAGCAGCCTCGGGACTAGCGGGGGACTAGGAACGCAGTATTTT	CASSLGTSGGLGTQYF
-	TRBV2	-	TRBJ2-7	TGTGCCAGCAGTGCTGGCCGAGACGTATCAGTCTACGAGCAGTACTTC	CASSAGRDVSVYEQYF
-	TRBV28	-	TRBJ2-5	TGTGCCAGCAGCCTTTGGGAGGGGGCGCCCCGGGAGACCCAGTACTTC	CASSLWEGAPRETQYF
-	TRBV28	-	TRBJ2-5	TGTGCCAGCAGTTTCGGACTCCGACGCGGCCAAGAGACCCAGTACTTC	CASSFGLRRGQETQYF
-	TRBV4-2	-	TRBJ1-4	TGTGCCAGCAGCCAAGAGGGAGGAGGGTGGGATGAAAAACTGTTTTTT	CASSQEGGGWDEKLFF
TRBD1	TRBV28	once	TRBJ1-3	TGTGCCAGCAGTTCGGGACAGGGTGTTTATGGAAACACCATATATTTT	CASSSGQGVYGNTIYF
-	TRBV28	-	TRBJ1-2	TGTGCCAGCAGTCCAGCGGACGACTCAAGGCTTAAGGGCTACACCTTC	CASSPADDSRLKGYTF
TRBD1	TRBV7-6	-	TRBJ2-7	TGTGCCAGCAGCATGGACAGGGGGATCACCTACGAGCAGTACTTC	CASSMDRGITYEQYF
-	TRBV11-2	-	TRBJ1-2	TGTGCCAGCAGCTTAGAGAGACACTATGGCTACACCTTC	CASSLERHYGYTF
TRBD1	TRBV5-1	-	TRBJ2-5	TGCGCCAGCAGCGTAGGGACAGGGGAGAAGACCCAGTACTTC	CASSVGTGEKTQYF
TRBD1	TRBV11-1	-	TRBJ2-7	TGTGCCAGCAGCGTTTACAGGGGGAGAGACGAGCAGTACTTC	CASSVYRGRDEQYF
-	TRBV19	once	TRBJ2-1	TGTGCCAGTAGTATAGATATGACAGGTCAGGGGATCGGAGAGCAGTTCTTC	CASSIDMTGQGIGEQFF
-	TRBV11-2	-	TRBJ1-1	TGTGCCAGCAGCTTAGATGGAAGGAGCAGGGCTTTCTTT	CASSLDGRSRAFF
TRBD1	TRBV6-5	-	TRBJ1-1	TGTGCCAGCAGGCGGGACAGGGTAAGGAACACTGAAGCTTTCTTT	CASRRDRVRNTEAFF
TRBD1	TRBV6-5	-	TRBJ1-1	TGTGCCAGCACTCCAGGAGGGGGCAGGAACACTGAAGCTTTCTTT	CASTPGGGRNTEAFF
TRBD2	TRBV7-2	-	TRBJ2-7	TGTGCCAGCAGCTTAGCCTTAGCGGGAGGGGTATACGAGCAGTACTTC	CASSLALAGGVYEQYF
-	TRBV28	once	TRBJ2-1	TGTGCCAGCAGTTTTAGTGAGCAGTTCTTC	CASSFSEQFF
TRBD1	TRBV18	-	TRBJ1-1	TGTGCCAGCTCTCTACGGACAGGGTCTGACACTGAAGCTTTCTTT	CASSLRTGSDTEAFF
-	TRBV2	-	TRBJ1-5	TGTGCCAGCAGTCGGGGTCTCGAAGGCAATCAGCCCCAGCATTTT	CASSRGLEGNQPQHF
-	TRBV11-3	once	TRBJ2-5	TGTGCCAGCAGCTTAGGTGCAGGGGCCCAGTACTTC	CASSLGAGAQYF
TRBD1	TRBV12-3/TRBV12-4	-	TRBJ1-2	TGTGCCAGCAGTTTAGGACAGGGAGGGACCTTC	CASSLGQGGTF
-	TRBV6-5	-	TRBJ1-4	TGTGCCAGCAGCCGAGGCCACGCTAATGAAAAACTGTTTTTT	CASSRGHANEKLFF
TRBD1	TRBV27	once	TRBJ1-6	TGTGCCAGCAGCGTCAGGGGGGTTTATTCACCCCTCCACTTT	CASSVRGVYSPLHF
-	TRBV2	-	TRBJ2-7	TGTGCCAGCGAAGAGGGGGGGGGCTCCTACGAGCAGTACTTC	CASEEGGGSYEQYF
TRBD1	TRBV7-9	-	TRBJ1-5	TGTGCCAGCAGCAGGACAGGAGGTCAGCCCCAGCATTTT	CASSRTGGQPQHF